This entry lists 12 T cell receptor beta chains sequenced from one sample in a study of Ad26.COV2.S vaccination and SARS-CoV-2 variants. The treatment here: some 20 received Ad26.COV2.S at low or high dose, single or two shots; 5 received placebo; per-sample allocation not given. Day 63 following the first vaccine or placebo injection was when the samples were taken. The table came from immunoSEQ multiplex PCR; TCRdb's copy has only in-frame clones and leaves some out. The sample lists about 470,000 clones, about nine tenths occurring once. The input for sequencing was peripheral blood, taken in a trial of Ad26.COV2.S vaccine versus placebo. Every receptor here comes from a person between 18 and 60 years old who received the Ad26.COV2.S COVID-19 vaccine or a placebo.

For this clone: At one end, the junction sequence differs from germline, possibly due to a read error. The chain carries TRBV6-2 or TRBV6-3 and TRBJ2-7; 10 bases agree with TRBD1. From germline, CDR1 is MNHEY and CDR2 SVGEGT. There are 13 residues in the CDR3. CDR3 bases: TGTGCCAGCAGTTACTCGGGACAGGGGTCGAGGGACTTC. Its protein product is CASSYSGQGSRDF.

The chain links TRBV29-1 to TRBJ2-1; D might be TRBD2 (5 bases). The CDR3 sequence is 18 residues long. CDR1 and CDR2 (germline): SQVTM, ANQGSEA. V lost 6 bases to trimming and J lost 0 bases, with 24 bases between them. For the CDR3, the DNA is TGCAGCGTCTACCCCCGGGCGGGCCCCGATAGCTCCTACAATGAGCAGTTCTTC. Protein: CSVYPRAGPDSSYNEQFF.

The chain employs TRBV5-4 and TRBJ1-6; no clear D gene. V was shortened by 2 bases and J by 7 bases, with 10 bases between the two germline ends. The CDR3 has 14 amino acids. CDR1 is SGHNT, CDR2 YYREEE, per germline (reference sequence). The chain's CDR3 is CASSLNGPNSPLHF. CDR3 DNA sequence: TGTGCCAGCAGCTTAAACGGACCCAATTCACCCCTCCACTTT.

V and J are TRBV7-3 and TRBJ2-1, with a tentative D call TRBD1 (5 bases). Per germline, CDR1 SGHTA and CDR2 FQGTGA. V was cut by 2 bases and J by 8 bases, with 16 bases left in between. There are 15 residues in the CDR3. The CDR3 coding sequence is TGTGCCAGCAGCTTATCGCAGATTTTAGGGGATGAGCAGTTCTTC. This codes for CASSLSQILGDEQFF.

The sample holds one count of this clone. The chain joins TRBV28 to TRBJ1-3; TRBD1 agrees at 11 bases. Losses at the gene ends were 4 bases for V and 4 bases for J; bases not matched to a gene: 6. This CDR3 spans 16 amino acids. Germline CDR1 MDHEN, CDR2 SYDVKM. The CDR3: CASSYIRDRGGNTIYF. In DNA, the CDR3 is TGTGCCAGCAGTTACATCCGGGACAGGGGGGGAAACACCATATATTTT.

This chain uses TRBV15 with TRBJ2-5; unclear D gene. The CDR3 has 13 residues. Per the germline V gene, CDR1 is LNHNV and CDR2 is YYDKDF (reference sequence). V was cut by 5 bases and J by 5 bases, with 12 bases left in between. CDR3 DNA: TGTGCCACCAGCCCCGGGTCTGTTGAGACCCAGTACTTC. Translating gives CATSPGSVETQYF.

This clone came up a few times. J is TRBJ2-1 and V is TRBV7-7; 8 bases map to TRBD2. Germline values: CDR1 SSHAT, CDR2 FNYEAQ (reference sequence). This CDR3 region has 15 residues. V trimming: 5 bases; J trimming: 2 bases; junction bases outside the gene matches: 5. The CDR3 reads CASSPFSGTYNEQFF. The CDR3 DNA sequence: TGTGCCAGCAGCCCCTTTAGCGGGACCTACAATGAGCAGTTCTTC.

The chain carries TRBV28 and TRBJ1-1; tentative D call: TRBD1 (6 bases). The V and J ends lost 5 bases and 7 bases respectively, with 14 bases between them. Looked up from germline, CDR1 is MDHEN and CDR2 is SYDVKM. This CDR3 is 13 amino acids long. CDR3 nucleotides: TGTGCCAGCAGTCGAAACCGGGACATTGAAGCTTTCTTT. Protein product: CASSRNRDIEAFF.

This clone has more than one count but fewer than ten. This chain's CDR3 is CASSLEYGRPFNVLTF. The CDR3 nucleotides are TGTGCCAGCAGCTTAGAGTATGGCAGGCCCTTCAACGTCCTGACTTTC. V and J are TRBV7-2 and TRBJ2-6; D ambiguous. The CDR3 extends over 16 amino acids. Germline assignment: CDR1 SGHTA and CDR2 FQGNSA. V lost 1 base and J lost 9, with 16 bases in between.

The V and J genes are TRBV27 and TRBJ2-7; no clear D. This CDR3 is 13 amino acids long. Germline V CDR1 and CDR2: MNHEY, SMNVEV (reference sequence). The V and J ends lost 2 bases and 4 bases respectively, with 9 bases between them. The CDR3 coding sequence is TGTGCCAGCAGTTTAAGTGGTCCGTACGAGCAGTACTTC. It codes for CASSLSGPYEQYF.

The chain links TRBV6-4 to TRBJ2-2; D is ambiguous. Trimming removed 2 bases from V and 6 bases from J, with 1 base in between. In germline, CDR1 is MRHNA, CDR2 SNTAGT. The CDR3 runs 11 residues. The chain's CDR3 is CASSDAGELFF. CDR3 nucleotide sequence: TGTGCCAGCAGTGACGCCGGGGAGCTGTTTTTT.

The J gene is TRBJ2-3, the V gene TRBV2; D is unclear. This CDR3 spans 14 amino acids. Germline lookup yields CDR1 SNHLY and CDR2 FYNNEI. Trimming removed 10 bases from V and 0 bases from J, with 14 bases in between. In nucleotides, the CDR3 is TGTGCCACCCGGACGGACCCTAGCACAGATACGCAGTATTTT. Translating it yields CATRTDPSTDTQYF.